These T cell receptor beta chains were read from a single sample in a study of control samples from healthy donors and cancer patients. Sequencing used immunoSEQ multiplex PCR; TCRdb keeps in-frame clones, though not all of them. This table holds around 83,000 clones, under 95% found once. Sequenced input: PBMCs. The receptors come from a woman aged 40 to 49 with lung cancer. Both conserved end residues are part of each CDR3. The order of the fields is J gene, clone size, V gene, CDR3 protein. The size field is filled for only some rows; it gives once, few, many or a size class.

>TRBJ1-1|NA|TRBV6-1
CASSEWVTGADTEAFF
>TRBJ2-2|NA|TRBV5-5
CASSFGAQAGELFF
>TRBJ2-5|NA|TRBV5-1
CASSFTGLGTETQYF
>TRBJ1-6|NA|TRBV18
CASSLGGVDNSPLHF
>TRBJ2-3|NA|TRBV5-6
CASSLGYGADTQYF
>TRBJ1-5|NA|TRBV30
CAWTPDLLGQPQHF
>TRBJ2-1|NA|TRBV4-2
CASSQEVGPYNEQFF
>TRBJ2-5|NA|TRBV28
CASSPSRRPPQETQYF
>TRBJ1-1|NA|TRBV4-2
CASSLAWVRDRGTETPLNTEAFF
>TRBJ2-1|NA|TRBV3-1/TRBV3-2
CASSPSERGGPEQFF
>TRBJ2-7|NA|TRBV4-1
CASSQETSTGTGSLDEQYF
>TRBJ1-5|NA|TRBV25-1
CASGPAGIHQPQHF
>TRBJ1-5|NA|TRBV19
CASSIGGSNQPQHF
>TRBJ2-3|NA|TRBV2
CASSEKNSRTDTQYF
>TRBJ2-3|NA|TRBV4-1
CASSQFTAADTQYF
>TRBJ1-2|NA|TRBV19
CASSIDLRTRYGYTF
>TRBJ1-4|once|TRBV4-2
CASSQGGRGTKQGPTNEKLFF
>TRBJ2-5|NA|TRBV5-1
CASSFGQGETQYF
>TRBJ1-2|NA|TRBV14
CASSSQPGQGTYGYTF
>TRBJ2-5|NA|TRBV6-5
CASRPRGQETQYF
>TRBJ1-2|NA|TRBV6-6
CASSRLVSGPDGYTF
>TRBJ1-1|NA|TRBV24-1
CATSDSGSEAFF
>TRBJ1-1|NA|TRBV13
CASSLIRDSGVVAFF
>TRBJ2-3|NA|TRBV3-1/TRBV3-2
CASSHPRDSGSDTQYF
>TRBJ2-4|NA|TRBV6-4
CASSDGSGNIQYF
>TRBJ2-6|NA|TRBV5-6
CASSLIALHSGANVLTF
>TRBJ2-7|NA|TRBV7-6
CASSQGLPYEQYF
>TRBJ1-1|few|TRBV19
CASSMGQGITEAFF
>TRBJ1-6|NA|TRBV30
CAWSLSTGGFETF
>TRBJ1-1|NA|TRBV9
CASSVQGYTEAFF
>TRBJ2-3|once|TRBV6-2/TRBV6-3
CASSPGVRVGADTQYF
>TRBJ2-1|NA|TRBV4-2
CASSLELAGIDNEQFF
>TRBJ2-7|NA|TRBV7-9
CASSPKRDSPYEQYF
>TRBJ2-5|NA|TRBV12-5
CASGLVGAKETQYF
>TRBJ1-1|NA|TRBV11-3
CASSLGTGEGTEAFF
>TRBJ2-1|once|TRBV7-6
CASSFGGDGNEQFF
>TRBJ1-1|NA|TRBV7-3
CASSLTGQTNTEAFF
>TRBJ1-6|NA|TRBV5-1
CASSLDRGNSPLHF
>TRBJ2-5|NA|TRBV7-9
CAGAGRTWETQYF
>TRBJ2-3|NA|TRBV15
CATRGQGANTDTQYF
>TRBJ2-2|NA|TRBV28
CASSLDRIISTGELFF
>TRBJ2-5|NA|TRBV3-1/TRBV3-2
CASTNLGSGGQETQYF
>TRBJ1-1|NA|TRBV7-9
CASSVDRGHTEAFF
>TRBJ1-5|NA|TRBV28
CASSLNSNQPQHF
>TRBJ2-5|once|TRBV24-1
CATSDLHRTQYF
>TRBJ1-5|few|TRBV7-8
CASSPTPGDQPQHF
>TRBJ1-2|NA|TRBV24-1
CATSETPNYGYTF
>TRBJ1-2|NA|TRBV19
CASSIPVGSGYTF
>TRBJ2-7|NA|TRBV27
CASGVTETYEQYF
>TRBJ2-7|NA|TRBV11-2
CASSRLDTTYEQYF
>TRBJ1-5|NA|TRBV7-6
CASSQTDRGSNQPQHF